The 12 T cell receptor beta chains below were found in one sample sequenced in a study. Profiled with immunoSEQ multiplex PCR; TCRdb holds only in-frame clones, not every one. The sample records nearly 70,000 clones, just under 95% being singletons. The sequencing input was PBMCs. These receptors were collected from a man in his forties with rheumatoid arthritis.

V usage is TRBV5-4 and J usage is TRBJ1-4, with D perhaps matching TRBD1 (6 bases). Trimming removed 4 bases at V and 8 bases at J, with 18 bases between. Germline V lookup: CDR1 SGHNT, CDR2 YYREEE (reference sequence). The CDR3 covers 15 residues. The CDR3 bases are TGTGCCAGCAGCGGCCAGGCAGGGGAGGGCGAAAAACTGTTTTTT. Protein: CASSGQAGEGEKLFF.

This chain connects TRBV9 to TRBJ1-4; the D gene is possibly TRBD1 (5 bases). Germline V lookup: CDR1 SGDLS, CDR2 YYNGEE. V lost 0 bases and J lost 6, with 12 bases in between. CDR3 length equals 15 residues. CDR3: CASSVGWGEDEKLFF. CDR3 nucleotide sequence: TGTGCCAGCAGCGTAGGCTGGGGGGAGGATGAAAAACTGTTTTTT.

This clone was found once. V gene TRBV4-2 combines with J gene TRBJ2-7, with 9 bases matching TRBD2. Trimming at V came to 1 base and at J to 7 bases, leaving 8 bases not matched to a gene. The CDR3 spans 15 residues. The V gene's germline CDR1 is LGHNA and CDR2 YNFKEQ. CDR3 coding DNA: TGTGCCAGCAGCCAAGCGACTAGCGGTACGGGAGAGCAGTACTTC. The encoded protein is CASSQATSGTGEQYF.

The rearrangement joins TRBV7-9 to TRBJ2-1; D is possibly TRBD2 (6 bases). Deletions cut 1 base from V and 2 bases from J, with 12 bases between. CDR3 length: 16 residues. Germline V gene sequence: CDR1 SEHNR, CDR2 FQNEAQ (reference sequence). The CDR3 DNA reads as TGTGCCAGCAGCTTAGGGTCGGAGGGAACCTACAATGAGCAGTTCTTC. Its translation: CASSLGSEGTYNEQFF.

The CDR3 region has the DNA TGCGCCAGCAGCCAAGGAGCCGGGAGCTCTTTGAACAATGAGCAGTTCTTC. Its protein product is CASSQGAGSSLNNEQFF. The chain is built from TRBV4-3 and TRBJ2-1; maybe TRBD2 (6 bases). The V and J ends lost 1 base and 5 bases respectively, with 18 bases between them. Germline V gene data show CDR1 as LGHNA and CDR2 as YSLEER. There are 17 residues in the CDR3.

Notes on this clone: This CDR3 is also generated by other DNA sequences in the sample. The chain uses TRBV3-1 (or the pseudogene TRBV3-2) and TRBJ1-2; a weak D match, TRBD1 (5 bases). Trimming removed 1 base from V and 5 bases from J, with 11 bases in between. Germline V gene sequence: CDR1 LGHDT, CDR2 YNNKEL (reference sequence). The CDR3 runs to 14 residues. The CDR3 loop reads CASSQGGTGYGYTF. Here the CDR3 DNA reads TGTGCCAGCAGCCAAGGGGGGACGGGGTATGGCTACACCTTC.

The chain has TRBV7-9 and TRBJ2-1; D unresolved. Germline-derived CDR1 and CDR2 are SEHNR and FQNEAQ (reference sequence). The CDR3 length is 11 residues. Trimming took off 1 base at V and 9 bases at J, with 4 bases between the two ends. Here the CDR3 reads CASSLEAEQFF. CDR3 nucleotides: TGTGCCAGCAGCTTAGAAGCTGAGCAGTTCTTC.

The J gene is TRBJ1-1, the V gene TRBV6-4; D uncertain. The V end lost 4 bases, the J end lost 3 bases, and 9 bases lay between the germline ends. Per the germline V gene, CDR1 is MRHNA and CDR2 is SNTAGT. CDR3 length: 13 amino acids. The CDR3 reads CASSAESYTEAFF. CDR3 coding DNA: TGTGCCAGCAGTGCAGAATCCTACACTGAAGCTTTCTTT.

This clone was detected only once. Written as DNA, the CDR3 is TGTGCCAGCAGCCAAGGACAGGGGAGCACAGATACGCAGTATTTT. Translating it yields CASSQGQGSTDTQYF. The chain recombines TRBV14 with TRBJ2-3; 8 bases map to TRBD1. Looked up from germline, CDR1 is SGHDN and CDR2 is FVKESK. This CDR3 is 15 amino acids long. With 1 base clipped from V and 0 bases from J, the junction kept 0 bases outside the gene matches.

The V gene is TRBV7-8, the J gene TRBJ1-5; 7 nucleotides align to TRBD1. The CDR3 extends over 15 amino acids. Per the germline V gene, CDR1 is SGHVS and CDR2 is FQNEAQ. Trimming at V came to 4 bases and at J to 6 bases, leaving 9 bases not matched to a gene. As DNA, the CDR3 is TGTGCCAGCAGCTATAGGGGGGACAGAAGTCAGCCCCAGCATTTT. It codes for CASSYRGDRSQPQHF. The full variable domain, in which reference TRBV7-8 and TRBJ1-5 provide the parts outside the CDR3, is GAGVSQSPRYKVAKRGQDVALRCDPISGHVSLFWYQQALGQGPEFLTYFQNEAQLDKSGLPSDRFFAERPEGSVSTLKIQRTQQEDSAVYLCASSYRGDRSQPQHFGDGTRLSIL.

The rearrangement joins TRBV25-1 to TRBJ1-4; 8 nucleotides match TRBD1. Germline assignment: CDR1 MGHDK and CDR2 SYGVNS. V lost 4 bases to trimming and J lost 7 bases; unmatched junction nucleotides: 5. The CDR3 has 14 residues. In DNA, the CDR3 is TGTGCCAGCAGTGCGGACAGGGCGGGTGAAAAACTGTTTTTT. Amino acids: CASSADRAGEKLFF.

In its sample, this clone was seen once. The rearrangement links TRBV2 to TRBJ2-3; D not resolved. The CDR3 is made up of 12 amino acids. The germline gives CDR1 SNHLY, CDR2 FYNNEI. V was clipped by 4 bases and J by 3 bases, with 5 bases between them. Here the CDR3 DNA reads TGTGCCAGCAGTGTCAGAACAGATACGCAGTATTTT. Translating it yields CASSVRTDTQYF.